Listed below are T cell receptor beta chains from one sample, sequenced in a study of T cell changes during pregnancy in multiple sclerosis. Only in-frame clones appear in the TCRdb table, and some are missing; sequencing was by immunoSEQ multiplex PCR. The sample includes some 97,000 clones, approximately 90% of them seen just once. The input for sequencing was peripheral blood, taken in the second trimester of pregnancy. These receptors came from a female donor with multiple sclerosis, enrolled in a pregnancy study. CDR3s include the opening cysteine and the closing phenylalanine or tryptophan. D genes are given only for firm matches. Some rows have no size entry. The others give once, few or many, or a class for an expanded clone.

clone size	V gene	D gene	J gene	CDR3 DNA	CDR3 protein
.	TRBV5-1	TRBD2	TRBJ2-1	TGCGCCAGCAGCTTGGACCGGGGGGGCTACAATGAGCAGTTCTTC	CASSLDRGGYNEQFF
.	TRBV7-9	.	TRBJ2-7	TGTGCCAGCAGCTTAGGGAGCTACGAGCAGTACTTC	CASSLGSYEQYF
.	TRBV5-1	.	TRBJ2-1	TGCGCCAGCTCTCGGGCACAGGAGAAAAATGAGCAGTTCTTC	CASSRAQEKNEQFF
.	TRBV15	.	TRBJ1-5	TGTGCCACCAGCAGAGATCTACCAGGGACTAGAGATCAGCCCCAGCATTTT	CATSRDLPGTRDQPQHF
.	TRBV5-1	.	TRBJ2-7	TGCGCCAGCAGCTTGGCGGGGTCCTACGAGCAGTACTTC	CASSLAGSYEQYF
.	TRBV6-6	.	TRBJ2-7	TGTGCCAGCAGTTACTCGATTGGTCCAGGGCGCGACGAGCAGTACTTC	CASSYSIGPGRDEQYF
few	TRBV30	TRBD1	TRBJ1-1	TGTGCCTGGAGTCCGGGACAGGGGAACACTGAAGCTTTCTTT	CAWSPGQGNTEAFF
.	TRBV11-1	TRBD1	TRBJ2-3	TGTGCCAGCAGCCGACAGGGGGAAGCCACAGATACGCAGTATTTT	CASSRQGEATDTQYF
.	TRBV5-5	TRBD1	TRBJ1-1	TGTGCCAGCAGCTTGAAGTTTATAGGGGGCCAAAACACTGAAGCTTTCTTT	CASSLKFIGGQNTEAFF
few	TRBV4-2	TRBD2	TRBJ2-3	TGTGCCAGCAGCCAAGAGCCGGGGGGGAGCACAGATACGCAGTATTTT	CASSQEPGGSTDTQYF
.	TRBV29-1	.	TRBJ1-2	TGCAGCGTTGAAGCGACAGCTTATGGCTACACCTTC	CSVEATAYGYTF
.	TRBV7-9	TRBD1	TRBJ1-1	TGTGCCAGCAGCTTGGGGGACAGGGGCACTGAAGCTTTCTTT	CASSLGDRGTEAFF
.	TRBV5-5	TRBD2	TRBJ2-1	TGTGCCAGCAGCCCACTAGCGCTTAACTACAATGAGCAGTTCTTC	CASSPLALNYNEQFF
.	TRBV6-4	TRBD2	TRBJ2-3	TGTGCCAGCAGTCGAACGGGACTAGCGGGAGGAATATCAAGCACAGATACGCAGTATTTT	CASSRTGLAGGISSTDTQYF
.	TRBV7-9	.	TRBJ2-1	TGTGCCAGCAGCTCCCAGGGCCCCCGTATCAATGAGCAGTTCTTC	CASSSQGPRINEQFF
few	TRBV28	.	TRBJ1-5	TGTGCCAGCAGCCCACTTGGTAAGGGCGGGGATCAGCCCCAGCATTTT	CASSPLGKGGDQPQHF
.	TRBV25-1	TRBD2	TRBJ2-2	TGTGCCAGCAGCCAGGGACTAGCGGGAAGGACCGGGGAGCTGTTTTTT	CASSQGLAGRTGELFF
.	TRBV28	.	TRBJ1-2	TGTGCCAGCAGTTTATATGCAGGGGTGGGCGGCTACACCTTC	CASSLYAGVGGYTF
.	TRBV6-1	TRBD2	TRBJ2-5	TGTGCCAGCAGTGAAGCGGGAGGAACTAGCGGGGGGGCCAGGGAGACCCAGTACTTC	CASSEAGGTSGGARETQYF
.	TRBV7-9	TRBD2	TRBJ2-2	TGTGCCAGCAGCTTAGGGGTACTTACTAGCGGGAGTAACACCGGGGAGCTGTTTTTT	CASSLGVLTSGSNTGELFF
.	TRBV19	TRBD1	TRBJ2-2	TGTGCCAGTCGACAGGGCTGGCCCGGGGAGCTGTTTTTT	CASRQGWPGELFF
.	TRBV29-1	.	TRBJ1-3	TGCAGCGCAGACAGCTCTGGAAACACCATATATTTT	CSADSSGNTIYF
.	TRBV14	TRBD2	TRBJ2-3	TGTGCCAGCAGCCTCGGGACTAGCGCAGATACGCAGTATTTT	CASSLGTSADTQYF
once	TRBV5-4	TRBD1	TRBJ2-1	TGTGCCAGCAGCGGTGGGGGACAGGGCACCCTTGAGCAGTTCTTC	CASSGGGQGTLEQFF
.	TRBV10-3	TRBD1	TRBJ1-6	TGTGCCATTGGGACAGGATTTAATTCACCCCTCCACTTT	CAIGTGFNSPLHF
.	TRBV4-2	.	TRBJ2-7	TGTGCCAGCAGCCAAGGTCCTATATCAACCCTGTATTCCTACGAGCAGTACTTC	CASSQGPISTLYSYEQYF
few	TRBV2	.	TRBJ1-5	TGTGCCAGCAGTGTACACATTCAGCCCCAGCATTTT	CASSVHIQPQHF
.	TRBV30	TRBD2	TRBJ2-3	TGTGCCTGGAGTACGCGGGGGGGCACAGATACGCAGTATTTT	CAWSTRGGTDTQYF
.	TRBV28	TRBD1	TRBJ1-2	TGTGCCAGCAGTTCAGAACGCTCTCCGGGGGACAGGGTGAAGGGCTACACCTTC	CASSSERSPGDRVKGYTF
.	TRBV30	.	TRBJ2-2	TGTGCCTGGAGAGGGTGGGGAGGAGGCACCGGGGAGCTGTTTTTT	CAWRGWGGGTGELFF
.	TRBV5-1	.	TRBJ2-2	TGCGCCAGCAGCTTGAATCTGCAGTTGTCTAACACCGGGGAGCTGTTTTTT	CASSLNLQLSNTGELFF
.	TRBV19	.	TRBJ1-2	TGTGCCAGTTCTTTAGACAGAAACTATGGCTACACCTTC	CASSLDRNYGYTF
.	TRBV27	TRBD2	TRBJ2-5	TGTGCCAGCAGCCCCCTGCGGGGGGCCCAAGAGACCCAGTACTTC	CASSPLRGAQETQYF
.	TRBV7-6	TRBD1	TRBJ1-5	TGTGCCAGCAGCCCTCGGGACAGCCATAGCAATCAGCCCCAGCATTTT	CASSPRDSHSNQPQHF
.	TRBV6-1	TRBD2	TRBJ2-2	TGTGCCAGCAGTGCGTACGCCCTAGCGGGGGGCGAGCGCACCGGGGAGCTGTTTTTT	CASSAYALAGGERTGELFF
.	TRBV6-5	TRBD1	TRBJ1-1	TGTGCCAGCAGTAGGGACAGGAAAAACACTGAAGCTTTCTTT	CASSRDRKNTEAFF
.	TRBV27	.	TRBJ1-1	TGTGCCAGCAGTTTACCGAGCGAAAGGAGGTGGACTGAAGCTTTCTTT	CASSLPSERRWTEAFF
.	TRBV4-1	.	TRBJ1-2	TGCGCCAGCAGCCCCGGACAGCAAAGCTGGGGCTACACCTTC	CASSPGQQSWGYTF
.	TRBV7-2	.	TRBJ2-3	TGTGCCAGCAGCCCCCCCGGACTCGGTACGCAGTATTTT	CASSPPGLGTQYF
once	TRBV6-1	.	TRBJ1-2	TGTGCCAGCTGGGGGCGGGCTAACTATGGCTACACCTTC	CASWGRANYGYTF
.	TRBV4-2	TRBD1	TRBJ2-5	TGTGCCAGCAGCCCCAGGGACAGGGGGAATGGAGAGACCCAGTACTTC	CASSPRDRGNGETQYF
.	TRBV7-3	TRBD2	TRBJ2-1	TGTGCCAGCTCTCTAGCGGGGGGAGGAAATGAGCAGTTCTTC	CASSLAGGGNEQFF
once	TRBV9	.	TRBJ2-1	TGTGCCAGCAGCGCCCGCCTGTTGCGGGAATTCGATGAGCAGTTCTTC	CASSARLLREFDEQFF
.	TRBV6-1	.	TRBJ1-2	TGTGCCAGCAAGACTGCAGGGAACTATGGCTACACCTTC	CASKTAGNYGYTF
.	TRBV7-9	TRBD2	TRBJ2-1	TGTGCCAGCAGCTTCGGACTAGCGTCCTATGATGAGCAGTTCTTC	CASSFGLASYDEQFF
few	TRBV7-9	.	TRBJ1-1	TGTGCCAGCAGCCCAGGCCTAGGGGCGAACACTGAAGCTTTCTTT	CASSPGLGANTEAFF
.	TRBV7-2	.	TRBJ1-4	TGTGCCAGCAGCTTAGCCCGCGCGGCTAATGAAAAACTGTTTTTT	CASSLARAANEKLFF